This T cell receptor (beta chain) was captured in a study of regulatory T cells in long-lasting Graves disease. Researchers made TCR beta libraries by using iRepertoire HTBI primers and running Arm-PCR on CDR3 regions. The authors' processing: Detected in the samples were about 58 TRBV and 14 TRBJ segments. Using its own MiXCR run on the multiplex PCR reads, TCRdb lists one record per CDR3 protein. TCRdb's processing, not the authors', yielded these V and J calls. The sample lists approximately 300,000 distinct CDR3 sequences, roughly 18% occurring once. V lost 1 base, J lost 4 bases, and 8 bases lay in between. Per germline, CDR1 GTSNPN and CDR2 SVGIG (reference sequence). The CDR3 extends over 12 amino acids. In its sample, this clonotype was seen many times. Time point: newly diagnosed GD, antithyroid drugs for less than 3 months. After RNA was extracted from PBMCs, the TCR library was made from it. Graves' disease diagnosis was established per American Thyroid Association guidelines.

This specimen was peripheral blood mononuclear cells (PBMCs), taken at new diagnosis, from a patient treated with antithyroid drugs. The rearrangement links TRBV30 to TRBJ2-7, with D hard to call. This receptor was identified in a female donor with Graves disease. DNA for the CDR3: TGTGCCTGGAGTGCGATGCCGTACGAGCAGTACTTC. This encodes CAWSAMPYEQYF.